The 3 T cell receptor beta chains below were found in one sample sequenced in a study of T cell responses to AZD1222 COVID-19 vaccine. This table comes from immunoSEQ multiplex PCR, and its TCRdb copy is limited to in-frame clones, with some not included. The profile shows 75,000 to 100,000 clones, 65% to 90% of them singletons. Sequenced material: peripheral blood, taken on day 0 of AZD1222 vaccination. The source is an adult in good health.

The V call is TRBV5-5, the J call TRBJ2-6; D remains unclear. The CDR3 runs 15 residues. Germline assignment: CDR1 SGHKS and CDR2 YYEKEE (reference sequence). Trimming pared 3 bases from V and 0 bases from J, leaving 7 bases between. The CDR3 DNA sequence: TGTGCCAGCAGCTCCAGGTTCTCTGGGGCCAACGTCCTGACTTTC. As protein: CASSSRFSGANVLTF.

This chain connects TRBV6-2 or TRBV6-3 to TRBJ1-1, with D tentatively TRBD1 (5 bases). The CDR3 runs 16 residues. The germline CDR1 and CDR2 sequences are MNHEY and SVGEGT. The germline V and J ends were trimmed by 2 bases and 4 bases, with 17 bases remaining between them. The CDR3 reads CASSYSSRYRGTEAFF. CDR3 DNA sequence: TGTGCCAGCAGTTACAGCAGCAGGTATAGGGGCACTGAAGCTTTCTTT.

On this clone: This sample includes further DNA sequences coding for the same CDR3. V gene TRBV4-1 combines with J gene TRBJ2-7; 7 bases are shared with TRBD1. The CDR3 has 15 residues. The germline gives CDR1 MGHRA, CDR2 YSYEKL. Trimming took 1 base from V and 2 from J; bases not matched to a gene: 5. CDR3 sequence: CASSQGQGGTYEQYF. Written as DNA, the CDR3 is TGCGCCAGCAGCCAAGGACAGGGTGGGACCTACGAGCAGTACTTC.